This T cell receptor beta chain was obtained from a study of blood T cell repertoires in COVID-19. Per the study methods: From reference gene primer amplification, estimates of nucleated cell counts were derived. Measured with immunoSEQ multiplex PCR; TCRdb has only the in-frame clones, and not every one. V and J calls and clone size follow that table, whereas D and trimming were derived from the DNA. The sample records 100,000 to 150,000 clones, around 84% being singletons. The cohort comprised adults aged roughly 18 to 100 years residing in approximately 25 US areas. The germline V gene has CDR1 WSHSY and CDR2 SAAADI. Trimming took off 2 bases at V and 2 bases at J, with 8 bases between the two ends. The CDR3 extends over 14 amino acids.

This sequence was found in a middle-aged man with acute COVID-19. Sequencing was done on a sample of PBMCs or T cells enriched from blood (not recorded which). This chain uses TRBV10-2 with TRBJ2-3; D uncertain. The CDR3 bases are TGCGCCAGCAGTGAGCGCGGCCTCACAGATACGCAGTATTTT. Its translation is CASSERGLTDTQYF.